The 29 T cell receptor beta chains reported below all come from one sample, sequenced in a study of cytomegalovirus exposure and HLA in healthy donors. Vbeta (60) and Jbeta (13) primers were used in the PCR. The method was immunoSEQ multiplex PCR; TCRdb's version includes in-frame clones alone and lacks a portion of them. Of roughly 120,000 clones in the sample, about two thirds were seen once. The sample consisted of PBMCs. The receptors were gathered from a woman in her thirties or forties in good health and CMV-seropositive.

The chain carries TRBV13 and TRBJ2-2; D is uncertain. Trimming shortened V by 4 bases and J by 3 bases, and 12 bases separated the two germline ends. This CDR3 comprises 15 residues. Germline V gene data show CDR1 as PRHDT and CDR2 as FYEKMQ (reference sequence). The DNA of the CDR3 is TGTGCCAGCAGCTCCACCGGGTCCCACACCGGGGAGCTGTTTTTT. It translates to CASSSTGSHTGELFF.

The chain recombines TRBV5-1 with TRBJ2-1, with 9 bases lining up with TRBD2. V shed 1 base, J shed 0 bases, and the junction held 5 bases outside the gene matches. Germline V gene sequence: CDR1 SGHRS, CDR2 YFSETQ. The length of the CDR3 is 17 residues. CDR3 loop: CASSLSSGALSYNEQFF. The CDR3 nucleotides read TGCGCCAGCAGCTTGTCTAGCGGGGCCCTCTCCTACAATGAGCAGTTCTTC.

V gene TRBV6-5 combines with J gene TRBJ1-2; 11 nucleotides align to TRBD1. The CDR3 covers 14 residues. V lost 7 bases and J lost 8; bases outside the gene matches: 9. CDR1 and CDR2 from the germline V gene are MNHEY and SVGAGI. In nucleotides, the CDR3 is TGTGCCAGCACCCGGACAGGGGGCGCGTCAGGCTACACCTTC. It translates to CASTRTGGASGYTF.

The chain recombines TRBV6-1 with TRBJ2-5; no clear D. This CDR3 region has 12 residues. V was cut by 4 bases and J by 4 bases, with 7 bases left in between. The germline gives CDR1 MNHNS, CDR2 SASEGT. The CDR3 region is CASSARRETQYF. The CDR3 nucleotides read TGTGCCAGCAGTGCTAGGCGAGAGACCCAGTACTTC.

The chain has TRBV4-3 and TRBJ2-3, with D possibly matching TRBD2 (6 bases). The CDR3 spans 18 residues. Trimming took off 0 bases at V and 2 bases at J, with 18 bases between the two ends. CDR1 is LGHNA, CDR2 YSLEER, per germline. CDR3 sequence: CASSQEAGRGLPTDTQYF. CDR3 sequence (DNA): TGCGCCAGCAGCCAAGAAGCTGGGCGGGGACTGCCCACAGATACGCAGTATTTT.

The table lists this clone with a few counts. The chain is built from TRBV29-1 and TRBJ2-7, with unresolved D. The ends were cut back, 7 bases at V and 1 base at J, with 14 bases in the middle. CDR3 length equals 13 residues. Germline CDR1 is SQVTM and CDR2 is ANQGSEA. The CDR3 loop reads CSALEYNSYEQYF. CDR3 in DNA: TGCAGCGCCCTGGAGTACAATTCCTACGAGCAGTACTTC.

The V gene is TRBV5-8, the J gene TRBJ1-6, with a weak D call TRBD1 (6 bases). This CDR3 has 15 residues. Germline assignment: CDR1 SGHTS and CDR2 YDEGEE. V was shortened by 4 bases and J by 7 bases, with 15 bases between the two germline ends. The CDR3 nucleotides are TGTGCCAGCAGCGCTACAGGGACGTGGAATTCACCCCTCCACTTT. This encodes CASSATGTWNSPLHF.

The V and J genes are TRBV9 and TRBJ1-1; 7 bases map to TRBD1. The ends lost 5 bases at V and 4 bases at J; junction bases unmatched: 8. Germline loops: CDR1 SGDLS, CDR2 YYNGEE. The CDR3 extends over 14 amino acids. In DNA, the CDR3 is TGTGCCAGCAGTTACACAGGGGAGAGCACTGAAGCTTTCTTT. It encodes CASSYTGESTEAFF.

The V and J genes are TRBV7-2 and TRBJ1-5, with D unresolved. The CDR3 is 13 amino acids. Looked up from germline, CDR1 is SGHTA and CDR2 is FQGNSA. The germline V and J ends were trimmed by 2 bases and 1 base, with 3 bases remaining between them. CDR3 in amino acids: CASSLSSNQPQHF. The CDR3 nucleotides read TGTGCCAGCAGCTTATCGAGCAATCAGCCCCAGCATTTT.

The table lists this clone with a few counts. J is TRBJ1-1 and V is TRBV27; possibly TRBD1 for D (6 bases). V was shortened by 4 bases and J by 12 bases, with 15 bases between the two germline ends. Germline lookup yields CDR1 MNHEY and CDR2 SMNVEV (reference sequence). This CDR3 spans 12 amino acids. The CDR3 protein is CASSYREGPPFF. CDR3 nucleotide sequence: TGTGCCAGCAGTTACAGGGAGGGACCGCCTTTCTTT.

The V and J genes are TRBV11-2 and TRBJ1-3; unclear D gene. The CDR3 is 18 residues long. Trimming cost V 1 base and J 0 bases, with 16 bases left between them. CDR1 is SGHAT, CDR2 FQNNGV, per germline. Here the CDR3 reads CASSLASSLMISGNTIYF. CDR3 nucleotides: TGTGCCAGCAGCTTAGCAAGCTCCCTAATGATCTCTGGAAACACCATATATTTT.

The chain recombines TRBV7-2 with TRBJ1-6, with D unclear. Germline V CDR1 and CDR2: SGHTA, FQGNSA. CDR3 length: 17 amino acids. The V end lost 1 base, the J end lost 0 bases, and 10 bases lay between the germline ends. This chain's CDR3 is CASSLVGISSYNSPLHF. In nucleotides, the CDR3 is TGTGCCAGCAGCTTAGTCGGTATTAGCTCCTATAATTCACCCCTCCACTTT.

On this clone: Sequence at one end of the junction differs from germline and may be a read error. This sequence joins TRBV29-1 and TRBJ1-2, with TRBD1 identical over 7 bases. Looked up from germline, CDR1 is SQVTM and CDR2 is ANQGSEA. The CDR3 contains 11 residues. CDR3 in amino acids: CSVEMSGTVLF. The CDR3 DNA follows: TGCAGCGTTGAAATGTCCGGGACAGTTCTCTTC.

This clone was counted a few times. Other DNA sequences in the sample encode the same CDR3. The rearrangement links TRBV28 to TRBJ1-5; tentatively, D is TRBD1 (5 bases). Trimming took 4 bases from V and 6 from J, leaving 13 bases between them. The CDR3 is made up of 14 amino acids. Per the germline V gene, CDR1 is MDHEN and CDR2 is SYDVKM. CDR3: CASSSYRQAQPQHF. The CDR3 DNA follows: TGTGCCAGCAGTTCTTACAGGCAGGCTCAGCCCCAGCATTTT.

The chain recombines TRBV7-2 with TRBJ2-1; 13 nucleotides match TRBD2. The CDR3 runs to 16 residues. V trimming: 8 bases; J trimming: 7 bases; junction bases outside the gene matches: 11. Germline CDR1 SGHTA, CDR2 FQGNSA. The CDR3 DNA sequence: TGTGCCAGCCGCACTAGCGGGGGGGCCTTTCGTAATGAGCAGTTCTTC. It translates to CASRTSGGAFRNEQFF. The full variable domain, its missing parts supplied by reference TRBV7-2 and TRBJ2-1, is GAGVSQSPSNKVTEKGKDVELRCDPISGHTALYWYRQSLGQGLEFLIYFQGNSAPDKSGLPSDRFSAERTGGSVSTLTIQRTQQEDSAVYLCASRTSGGAFRNEQFFGPGTRLTVL.

The rearrangement uses TRBV5-4 and TRBJ2-1, with D tentatively TRBD2 (5 bases). The CDR3 spans 16 residues. V dropped 5 bases and J dropped 6 bases, with 21 bases sitting between them. In germline, CDR1 is SGHNT, CDR2 YYREEE (reference sequence). CDR3 nucleotide sequence: TGTGCCAGCAGTCCTCAATCGGGGTCCGCGGGCAATGAGCAGTTCTTC. Protein product: CASSPQSGSAGNEQFF.

This chain joins TRBV5-1 and TRBJ2-2, with a tentative D call TRBD1 (5 bases). Germline V gives CDR1 SGHRS, CDR2 YFSETQ. This CDR3 comprises 16 residues. V was pared by 4 bases and J by 7 bases, with 20 bases between. The CDR3 is CASSRGWTSRGGELFF. The CDR3 nucleotides read TGCGCCAGCAGCCGTGGGTGGACCAGTAGGGGCGGGGAGCTGTTTTTT.

This clone was observed once. The J gene is TRBJ2-1, the V gene TRBV11-2; TRBD2 agrees at 10 bases. The ends lost 1 base at V and 9 bases at J; junction bases unmatched: 12. This CDR3 has 17 amino acids. CDR1 is SGHAT, CDR2 FQNNGV, per germline. CDR3 bases: TGTGCCAGCAGCTTAGTGCCTAGCGGGGGTGCCTCGGGTGAGCAGTTCTTC. Amino acids: CASSLVPSGGASGEQFF.

This chain uses TRBV4-1 with TRBJ1-2; 9 bases fit TRBD1. The germline V gene encodes CDR1 MGHRA and CDR2 YSYEKL. J lost 4 bases, V lost 0 bases, and 9 bases had no gene match. The CDR3 loop spans 17 amino acids. The CDR3 region is CASSQDSGTGYVYGYTF. The CDR3 DNA reads TGCGCCAGCAGCCAAGATAGTGGGACAGGGTATGTCTATGGCTACACCTTC.

The chain links TRBV7-6 to TRBJ1-1; the D is unclear. Germline V gene sequence: CDR1 SGHVS, CDR2 FNYEAQ. Trimming took off 1 base at V and 1 base at J, with 7 bases between the two ends. The CDR3 consists of 14 residues. CDR3 coding DNA: TGTGCCAGCAGCTTAGGGGCAGCGAACACTGAAGCTTTCTTT. The encoded protein is CASSLGAANTEAFF.

The genes are TRBV4-3 and TRBJ1-3; D perhaps matches TRBD1 (5 bases). Germline lookup yields CDR1 LGHNA and CDR2 YSLEER. With 0 bases removed from V and 8 bases from J, the gap between germline ends came to 11 bases. The CDR3 spans 14 residues. Written as DNA, the CDR3 is TGCGCCAGCAGCCAAGACAGGGCCCGGGACACCATATATTTT. Protein product: CASSQDRARDTIYF.

The rearrangement uses TRBV9 and TRBJ1-1; D call uncertain. CDR1 and CDR2 (germline): SGDLS, YYNGEE. Trimming removed 2 bases from V and 6 bases from J, with 17 bases in between. CDR3 length equals 15 residues. CDR3 in DNA: TGTGCCAGCAGCGTTTATGAGGGTGCGGTCTCTGAAGCTTTCTTT. Protein: CASSVYEGAVSEAFF.

The V gene is TRBV27, the J gene TRBJ1-1, with D unresolved. CDR3 length: 14 amino acids. Germline CDR1 MNHEY, CDR2 SMNVEV (reference sequence). Deletions cut 4 bases from V and 1 base from J, with 10 bases between. The CDR3 DNA is TGTGCCAGCAGTTATACGGTCCCGAACACTGAAGCTTTCTTT. Amino acids: CASSYTVPNTEAFF.

Many counts were recorded for this clone. J is TRBJ2-1 and V is TRBV28; 8 bases match TRBD2. Germline V lookup: CDR1 MDHEN, CDR2 SYDVKM. This CDR3 region has 15 residues. V trimming: 7 bases; J trimming: 2 bases; junction bases outside the gene matches: 7. The CDR3 region is CASTGLGKPYNEQFF. In DNA, the CDR3 is TGTGCCAGCACGGGACTAGGGAAACCCTACAATGAGCAGTTCTTC.

The CDR3 region is CASTTRPGGDYGYTF. The CDR3 DNA follows: TGTGCCAGCACCACCAGGCCGGGGGGGGACTATGGCTACACCTTC. The V call is TRBV6-5, the J call TRBJ1-2; possible D gene TRBD1, 5 bases. CDR1 is MNHEY and CDR2 is SVGAGI in the germline V gene. This CDR3 has 15 residues. V gave up 7 bases and J gave up 3 bases, with 18 bases separating them.

The V gene is TRBV7-9, the J gene TRBJ1-2, with TRBD1 matching 8 bases. Germline V gives CDR1 SEHNR, CDR2 FQNEAQ (reference sequence). With V trimmed by 5 bases and J by 6 bases, 5 bases remained unmatched. The length of the CDR3 is 13 residues. CDR3 bases: TGTGCCAGCAGCCCCCGGACAGGGAATGGCTACACCTTC. Protein sequence: CASSPRTGNGYTF. Full variable domain (remainder filled in from reference TRBV7-9 and TRBJ1-2): DTGVSQNPRHKITKRGQNVTFRCDPISEHNRLYWYRQTLGQGPEFLTYFQNEAQLEKSRLLSDRFSAERPKGSFSTLEIQRTEQGDSAMYLCASSPRTGNGYTFGSGTRLTVV.

V and J are TRBV28 and TRBJ2-5; 7 bases are shared with TRBD2. CDR1 is MDHEN and CDR2 is SYDVKM in the germline V gene. The CDR3 contains 13 residues. Trimming at V came to 2 bases and at J to 5 bases, leaving 2 bases not matched to a gene. The CDR3 is CASSLVGGETQYF. Here the CDR3 DNA reads TGTGCCAGCAGTTTAGTGGGGGGGGAGACCCAGTACTTC.

The rearrangement links TRBV4-3 to TRBJ2-3; no reliable D call. V shed 0 bases and J shed 12 bases, with 16 bases lying between them. Germline assignment: CDR1 LGHNA and CDR2 YSLEER. The CDR3 contains 14 residues. The CDR3 loop reads CASSQDLRFIRQYF. CDR3 DNA sequence: TGCGCCAGCAGCCAAGATCTACGGTTTATTAGACAGTATTTT.

J is TRBJ2-7 and V is TRBV5-1; a weak D match, TRBD2 (6 bases). Germline CDR1 is SGHRS and CDR2 is YFSETQ. The V and J ends lost 0 bases and 3 bases respectively, with 10 bases between them. The CDR3 has 14 residues. The CDR3 is CASSLAGEYYEQYF. The CDR3 nucleotides read TGCGCCAGCAGCTTGGCGGGAGAATACTACGAGCAGTACTTC.